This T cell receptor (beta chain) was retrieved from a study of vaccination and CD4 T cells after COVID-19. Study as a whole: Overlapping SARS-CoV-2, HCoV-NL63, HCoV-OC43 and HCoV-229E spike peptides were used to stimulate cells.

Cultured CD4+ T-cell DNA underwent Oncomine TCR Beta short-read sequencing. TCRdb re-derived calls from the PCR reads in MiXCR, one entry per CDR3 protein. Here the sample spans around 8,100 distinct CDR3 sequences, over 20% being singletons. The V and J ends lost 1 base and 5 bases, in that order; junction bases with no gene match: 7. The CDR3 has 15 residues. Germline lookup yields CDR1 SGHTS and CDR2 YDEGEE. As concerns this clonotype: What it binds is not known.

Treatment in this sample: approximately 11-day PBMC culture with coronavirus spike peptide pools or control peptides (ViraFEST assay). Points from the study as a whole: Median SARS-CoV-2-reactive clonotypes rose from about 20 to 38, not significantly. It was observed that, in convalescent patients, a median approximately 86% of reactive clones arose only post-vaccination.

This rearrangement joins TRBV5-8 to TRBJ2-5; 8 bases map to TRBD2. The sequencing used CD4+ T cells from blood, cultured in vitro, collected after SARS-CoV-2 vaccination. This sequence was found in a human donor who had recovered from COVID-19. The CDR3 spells CASSLLSGTRETQYF. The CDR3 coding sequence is TGTGCCAGCAGCTTGCTTAGCGGGACGAGGGAGACCCAGTACTTC.